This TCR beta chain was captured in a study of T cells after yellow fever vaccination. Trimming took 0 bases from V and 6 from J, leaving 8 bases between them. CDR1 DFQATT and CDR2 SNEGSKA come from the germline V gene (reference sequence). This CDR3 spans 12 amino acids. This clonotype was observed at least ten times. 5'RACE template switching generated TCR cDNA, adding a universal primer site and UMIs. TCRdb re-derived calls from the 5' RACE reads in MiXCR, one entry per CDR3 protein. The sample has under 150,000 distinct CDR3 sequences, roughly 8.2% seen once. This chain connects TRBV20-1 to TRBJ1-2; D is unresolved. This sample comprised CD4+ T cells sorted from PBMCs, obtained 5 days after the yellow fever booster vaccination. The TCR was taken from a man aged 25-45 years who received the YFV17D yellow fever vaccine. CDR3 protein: CSARDPGHGYTF. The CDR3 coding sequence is TGCAGTGCTAGAGATCCCGGGCATGGCTACACCTTC.